These 19 T cell receptor beta chains were sequenced from one sample in a study of long-term antiretroviral therapy in people with HIV. A v3.0 immunoSEQ assay was performed at survey level. Libraries were prepared by immunoSEQ multiplex PCR; TCRdb keeps only in-frame clonotypes and omits some of them. The profile shows about 35,000 clones, 75% to 85% of them singletons. The specimen was unsorted PBMCs, collected 0.3 years after starting antiretroviral therapy. The source of these receptors is a man younger than 30 with HIV.

The CDR3 nucleotides read TGCGCCAGCAGCTTGTCCTCGAACACCGGGGAGCTGTTTTTT. It translates to CASSLSSNTGELFF. This sequence joins TRBV5-1 and TRBJ2-2; no clear D gene. CDR1 is SGHRS and CDR2 is YFSETQ in the germline V gene. The CDR3 has 14 amino acids. The V end lost 1 base, the J end lost 0 bases, and 4 bases lay between the germline ends.

The chain carries TRBV9 and TRBJ2-7, with 9 bases identical to TRBD2. The germline V gene encodes CDR1 SGDLS and CDR2 YYNGEE. CDR3 size: 15 residues. The V and J ends lost 0 bases and 5 bases, in that order; junction bases with no gene match: 6. CDR3 sequence reads: CASSVAASGIDEQYF. The CDR3 nucleotides read TGTGCCAGCAGCGTAGCGGCTAGCGGGATCGACGAGCAGTACTTC. Filled out from reference TRBV9 and TRBJ2-7, the complete variable domain reads DSGVTQTPKHLITATGQRVTLRCSPRSGDLSVYWYQQSLDQGLQFLIQYYNGEERAKGNILERFSAQQFPDLHSELNLSSLELGDSALYFCASSVAASGIDEQYFGPGTRLTVT.

The chain combines TRBV7-6 with TRBJ2-2, with D unresolved. V dropped 5 bases and J dropped 6 bases, with 10 bases sitting between them. This CDR3 is 13 amino acids long. CDR1 and CDR2 (germline): SGHVS, FNYEAQ. The CDR3, as DNA: TGTGCCAGCAGCCCCATCTTAGCCGGGGAGCTGTTTTTT. Protein product: CASSPILAGELFF.

The chain is built from TRBV19 and TRBJ2-7, with 7 bases fitting TRBD2. CDR3 length: 14 amino acids. CDR1 and CDR2 from the germline V gene are LNHDA and SQIVND (reference sequence). J was trimmed by 6 bases and V by 7 bases; bases with no gene match: 12. The DNA for the CDR3 is TGTGCCAGTACCTCCCAAATCTCTAGCGGCGAGCAGTACTTC. Amino acids: CASTSQISSGEQYF.

The chain recombines TRBV4-1 with TRBJ2-5; tentatively, D is TRBD1 or TRBD2 (6 bases each). The CDR3 sequence is 15 residues long. V was clipped by 3 bases and J by 2 bases, with 13 bases between them. Germline lookup yields CDR1 MGHRA and CDR2 YSYEKL. In DNA, the CDR3 is TGCGCCAGCAGCCATGGAGGGGGACGGCAAGAGACCCAGTACTTC. This translates into CASSHGGGRQETQYF.

The gene calls are TRBV19 and TRBJ1-1; D uncertain. The germline V gene encodes CDR1 LNHDA and CDR2 SQIVND (reference sequence). The CDR3 runs 13 residues. V lost 5 bases and J lost 5, with 12 bases in between. The CDR3 sequence is CASSSRVATEAFF. CDR3 in DNA: TGTGCCAGTAGTTCTCGCGTTGCGACTGAAGCTTTCTTT.

This sequence joins TRBV6-1 and TRBJ1-4; D is perhaps TRBD1 (5 bases). CDR3 size: 13 residues. Trimming left V 8 bases short and J 0 bases short, with 7 bases between. Germline V gene sequence: CDR1 MNHNS, CDR2 SASEGT. The CDR3 is CASGGATNEKLFF. CDR3 nucleotides: TGTGCCAGCGGGGGGGCAACTAATGAAAAACTGTTTTTT.

This clone was observed once. The J gene is TRBJ2-7, the V gene TRBV5-1, with unresolved D. CDR3 length: 14 residues. Trimming left V 0 bases short and J 2 bases short, with 9 bases between. Germline loops: CDR1 SGHRS, CDR2 YFSETQ. The CDR3 sequence is CASSLDSRTYEQYF. In DNA form, the CDR3 reads TGCGCCAGCAGCTTGGACAGCCGAACCTACGAGCAGTACTTC.

The V call is TRBV7-2, the J call TRBJ1-1, with 7 positions matching TRBD1. The J segment lost 5 bases and the V segment lost 2 bases, leaving 5 bases of the junction unmatched. CDR1 is SGHTA and CDR2 is FQGNSA in the germline V gene. The CDR3 contains 14 residues. The CDR3 coding sequence is TGTGCCAGCAGCTTACGCAGGGGGGGTACTGAAGCTTTCTTT. It specifies CASSLRRGGTEAFF.

About this clone: One end of the junction fails to match germline, which may point to a read error. This chain connects TRBV7-7 to TRBJ2-2; 8 bases map to TRBD2. This CDR3 has 15 residues. The V gene's germline CDR1 is SSHAT and CDR2 FNYEAQ (reference sequence). CDR3 nucleotide sequence: TGTGCTAGCAGCTTAGTAGCGGGGCGAACCGGGGAGCTGTTTTTT. It encodes CASSLVAGRTGELFF.

The rearrangement joins TRBV19 to TRBJ1-5, with 7 bases matching TRBD1. The CDR3 contains 16 residues. The V segment lost 10 bases and the J segment 3 bases; nucleotides outside the gene matches: 15. The germline CDR1 and CDR2 sequences are LNHDA and SQIVND (reference sequence). CDR3 sequence (DNA): TGTGCCACCATCCCGACGACAGGGTGGAACAATCAGCCCCAGCATTTT. It is translated as CATIPTTGWNNQPQHF.

This chain links TRBV6-1 with TRBJ1-1, with 7 bases identical to TRBD1. Unmatched junction bases numbered 12, after V lost 4 bases and J lost 4 bases. The germline V gene has CDR1 MNHNS and CDR2 SASEGT. The CDR3 has 16 residues. CDR3 residues: CASSGGRGELVTEAFF. CDR3 in DNA: TGTGCCAGCAGTGGAGGCAGGGGGGAGCTAGTCACTGAAGCTTTCTTT.

This chain joins TRBV6-5 and TRBJ2-1, with a weak D call TRBD2 (5 bases). V was clipped by 4 bases and J by 4 bases, with 17 bases between them. CDR1 and CDR2 from the germline V gene are MNHEY and SVGAGI. This CDR3 comprises 16 residues. For the CDR3, the DNA is TGTGCCAGCAGTTTAGGGCGGGTCCGGGGTTACAATGAGCAGTTCTTC. It codes for CASSLGRVRGYNEQFF.

This clone was seen just once. J is TRBJ1-2 and V is TRBV15; D ambiguous. V was cut by 3 bases and J by 1 base, with 6 bases left in between. The CDR3 runs to 13 residues. The germline V gene has CDR1 LNHNV and CDR2 YYDKDF (reference sequence). The CDR3 bases are TGTGCCACCAGCAGCGACGTTAACTATGGCTACACCTTC. This encodes CATSSDVNYGYTF.

J is TRBJ1-3 and V is TRBV30; D perhaps matches TRBD1 (6 bases). Per germline, CDR1 GTSNPN and CDR2 SVGIG (reference sequence). The CDR3 covers 14 residues. Trimming removed 0 bases at V and 4 bases at J, with 10 bases between. The CDR3 region is CAWSVEGDGNTIYF. The CDR3, as DNA: TGTGCCTGGAGTGTAGAGGGGGACGGAAACACCATATATTTT.

The chain uses TRBV7-2 and TRBJ1-1; 7 bases are shared with TRBD1. V shed 5 bases and J 0 bases; nucleotides not matched to a gene: 6. CDR3 length equals 15 residues. Per the germline V gene, CDR1 is SGHTA and CDR2 is FQGNSA. The CDR3 reads CASSHRQGLNTEAFF. CDR3 bases: TGTGCCAGCAGCCACCGACAGGGTCTGAACACTGAAGCTTTCTTT.

This clone appeared a few times. The V call is TRBV6-5, the J call TRBJ2-7; the D gene could be TRBD1 or TRBD2 (6 bases each). Looked up from germline, CDR1 is MNHEY and CDR2 is SVGAGI. This CDR3 has 14 residues. The V end lost 2 bases, the J end lost 5 bases, and 13 bases lay between the germline ends. For the CDR3, the DNA is TGTGCCAGCAGTTACCTTAGGAGGGGGGACGAGCAGTACTTC. The encoded protein is CASSYLRRGDEQYF.

The V and J genes are TRBV9 and TRBJ2-2, with 7 bases identical to TRBD1. The CDR3 has 14 amino acids. Losses at the gene ends were 1 base for V and 4 bases for J; bases not matched to a gene: 1. Germline V gene sequence: CDR1 SGDLS, CDR2 YYNGEE. The CDR3 region is CASSVPGGTGELFF. Written as DNA, the CDR3 is TGTGCCAGCAGCGTACCAGGGGGCACCGGGGAGCTGTTTTTT. Supplemented by reference TRBV9 and TRBJ2-2, the full variable domain reads DSGVTQTPKHLITATGQRVTLRCSPRSGDLSVYWYQQSLDQGLQFLIQYYNGEERAKGNILERFSAQQFPDLHSELNLSSLELGDSALYFCASSVPGGTGELFFGEGSRLTVL.

The chain carries TRBV5-6 and TRBJ2-7; TRBD1 aligns across 8 bases. The V and J ends lost 2 bases and 2 bases, in that order; junction bases with no gene match: 3. The CDR3 length is 14 residues. The germline V gene encodes CDR1 SGHDT and CDR2 YYEEEE. CDR3 sequence reads: CASSFGTGAYEQYF. The CDR3, as DNA: TGTGCCAGCAGCTTCGGGACAGGAGCCTACGAGCAGTACTTC.